The sequence of this TCR beta chain was determined in a study of preoperative IRX-2 immunotherapy in early breast cancer. Treatment specified: preoperative locoregional IRX-2 cytokine immunotherapy. Samples came from a phase Ib trial of preoperative locoregional IRX-2 cytokine immunotherapy. Generated by immunoSEQ multiplex PCR, the TCRdb table keeps only in-frame clones and is missing some. The sample records roughly 30,000 clones, over 75% being singletons. The CDR3 is made up of 15 amino acids. The rearrangement links TRBV22-1 to TRBJ2-1; the D call TRBD2 from the table was never checked on the DNA. TRBV22-1 is an annotated pseudogene. This sequence originates from a human donor with breast cancer. This sample was obtained from a patient treated with IRX-2 immunotherapy. The CDR3 DNA reads TGTGCCAGCAGTTTAATGGGACTAGCGGGGAATGAGCAGTTCTTC. Translation gives CASSLMGLAGNEQFF.